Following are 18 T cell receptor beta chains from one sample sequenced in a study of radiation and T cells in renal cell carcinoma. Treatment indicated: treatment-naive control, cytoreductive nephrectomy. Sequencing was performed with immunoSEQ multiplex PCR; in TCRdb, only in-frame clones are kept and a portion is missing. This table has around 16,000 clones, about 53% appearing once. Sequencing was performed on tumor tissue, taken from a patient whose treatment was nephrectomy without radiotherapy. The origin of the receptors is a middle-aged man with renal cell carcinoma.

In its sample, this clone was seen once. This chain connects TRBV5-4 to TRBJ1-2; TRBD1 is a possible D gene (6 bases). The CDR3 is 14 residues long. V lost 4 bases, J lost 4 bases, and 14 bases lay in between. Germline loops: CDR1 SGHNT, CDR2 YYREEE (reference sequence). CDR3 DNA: TGTGCCAGCAGCGACTACACAGGGTCCTATGGCTACACCTTC. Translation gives CASSDYTGSYGYTF.

In DNA, the CDR3 is TGTGCCAGCTCGGATTCTCAAGGGGGGCAGTACTTC. It translates to CASSDSQGGQYF. The rearrangement uses TRBV18 and TRBJ2-7; D may be TRBD1 (6 bases). V was clipped by 6 bases and J by 9 bases, with 15 bases between them. The CDR3 has 12 amino acids. Germline V gene sequence: CDR1 KGHSH, CDR2 LQKENI.

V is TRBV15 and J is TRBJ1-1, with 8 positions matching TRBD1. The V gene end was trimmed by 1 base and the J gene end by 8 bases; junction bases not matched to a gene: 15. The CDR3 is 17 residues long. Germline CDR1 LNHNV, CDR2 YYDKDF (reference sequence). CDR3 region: CATSRGFRDRRDAEAFF. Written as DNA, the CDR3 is TGTGCCACCAGCAGAGGCTTTCGGGACAGGCGGGATGCAGAAGCTTTCTTT.

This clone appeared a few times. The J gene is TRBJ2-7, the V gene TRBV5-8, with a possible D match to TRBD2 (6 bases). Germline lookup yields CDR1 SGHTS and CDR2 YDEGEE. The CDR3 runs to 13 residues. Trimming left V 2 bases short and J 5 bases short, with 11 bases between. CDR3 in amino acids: CASSFTSWDEQYF. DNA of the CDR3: TGTGCCAGCAGCTTTACTAGCTGGGACGAGCAGTACTTC.

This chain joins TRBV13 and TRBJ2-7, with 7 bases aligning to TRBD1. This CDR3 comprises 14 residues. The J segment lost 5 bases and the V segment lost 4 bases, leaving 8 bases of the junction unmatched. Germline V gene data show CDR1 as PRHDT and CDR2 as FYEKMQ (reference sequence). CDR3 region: CASSSYRGTHEQYF. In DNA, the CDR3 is TGTGCCAGCAGCTCCTACAGGGGTACGCACGAGCAGTACTTC. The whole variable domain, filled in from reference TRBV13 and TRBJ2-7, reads AAGVIQSPRHLIKEKRETATLKCYPIPRHDTVYWYQQGPGQDPQFLISFYEKMQSDKGSIPDRFSAQQFSDYHSELNMSSLELGDSALYFCASSSYRGTHEQYFGPGTRLTVT.

Written as DNA, the CDR3 is TGTGCCAGCAGCTTGGAGGCAGGCCGCCCAGAGACCCAGTACTTC. Translation gives CASSLEAGRPETQYF. The gene calls are TRBV5-4 and TRBJ2-5; D is undetermined. CDR3 length: 15 amino acids. V dropped 0 bases and J dropped 4 bases, with 13 bases sitting between them. The germline CDR1 and CDR2 sequences are SGHNT and YYREEE (reference sequence).

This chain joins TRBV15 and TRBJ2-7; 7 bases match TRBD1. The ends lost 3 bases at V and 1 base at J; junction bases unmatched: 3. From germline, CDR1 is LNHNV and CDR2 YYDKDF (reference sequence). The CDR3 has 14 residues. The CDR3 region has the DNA TGTGCCACCAGCAGGGACAGGTTATCCTACGAGCAGTACTTC. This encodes CATSRDRLSYEQYF.

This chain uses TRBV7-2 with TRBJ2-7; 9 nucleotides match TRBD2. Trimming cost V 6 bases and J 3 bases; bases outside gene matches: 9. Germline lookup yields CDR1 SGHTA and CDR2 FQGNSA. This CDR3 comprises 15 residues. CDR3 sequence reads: CASRSRLAVGYEQYF. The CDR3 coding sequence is TGTGCCAGCAGATCAAGACTAGCGGTGGGCTACGAGCAGTACTTC.

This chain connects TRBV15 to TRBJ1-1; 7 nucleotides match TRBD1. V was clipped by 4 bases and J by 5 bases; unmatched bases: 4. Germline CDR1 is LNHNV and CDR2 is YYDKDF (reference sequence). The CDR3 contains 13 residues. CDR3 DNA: TGTGCCACCAGCAAGCGACAGGGTACTGAAGCTTTCTTT. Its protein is CATSKRQGTEAFF.

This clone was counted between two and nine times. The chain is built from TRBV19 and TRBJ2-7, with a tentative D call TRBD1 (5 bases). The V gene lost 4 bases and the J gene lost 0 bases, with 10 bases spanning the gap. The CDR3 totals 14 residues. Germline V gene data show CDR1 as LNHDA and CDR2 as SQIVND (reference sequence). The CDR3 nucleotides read TGTGCCAGTAGTAACCAGGGCTACTCCTACGAGCAGTACTTC. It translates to CASSNQGYSYEQYF.

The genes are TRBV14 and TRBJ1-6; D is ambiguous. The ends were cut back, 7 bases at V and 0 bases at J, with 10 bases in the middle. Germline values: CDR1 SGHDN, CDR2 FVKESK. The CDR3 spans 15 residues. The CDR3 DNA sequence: TGTGCCAGCACAGCGGGCGGCTCCTATAATTCACCCCTCCACTTT. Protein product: CASTAGGSYNSPLHF.

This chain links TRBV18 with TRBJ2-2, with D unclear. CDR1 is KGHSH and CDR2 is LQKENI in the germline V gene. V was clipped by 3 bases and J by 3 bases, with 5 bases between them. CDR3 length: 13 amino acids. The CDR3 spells CASSPDYTGELFF. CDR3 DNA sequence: TGTGCCAGCTCACCGGATTACACCGGGGAGCTGTTTTTT.

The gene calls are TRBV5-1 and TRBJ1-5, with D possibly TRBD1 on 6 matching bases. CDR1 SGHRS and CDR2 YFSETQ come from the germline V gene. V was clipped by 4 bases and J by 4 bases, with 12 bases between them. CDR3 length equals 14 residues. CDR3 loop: CASSPGQSNQPQHF. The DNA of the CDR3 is TGCGCCAGCAGCCCGGGACAATCTAATCAGCCCCAGCATTTT.

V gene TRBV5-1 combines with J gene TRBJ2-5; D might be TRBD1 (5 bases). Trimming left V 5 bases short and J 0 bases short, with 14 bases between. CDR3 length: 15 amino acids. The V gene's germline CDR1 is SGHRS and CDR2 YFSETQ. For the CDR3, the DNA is TGCGCCAGCAGAGGCACAGGTGCTAACCAAGAGACCCAGTACTTC. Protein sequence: CASRGTGANQETQYF.

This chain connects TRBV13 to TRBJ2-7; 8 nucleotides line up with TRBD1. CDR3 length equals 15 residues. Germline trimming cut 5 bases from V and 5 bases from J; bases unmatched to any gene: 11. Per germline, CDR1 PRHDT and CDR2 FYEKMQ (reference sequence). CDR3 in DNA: TGTGCCAGCAGCCTCAAGCAGGGGGCGCTCCACGAGCAGTACTTC. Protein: CASSLKQGALHEQYF. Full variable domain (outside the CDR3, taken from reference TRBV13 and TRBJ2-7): AAGVIQSPRHLIKEKRETATLKCYPIPRHDTVYWYQQGPGQDPQFLISFYEKMQSDKGSIPDRFSAQQFSDYHSELNMSSLELGDSALYFCASSLKQGALHEQYFGPGTRLTVT.

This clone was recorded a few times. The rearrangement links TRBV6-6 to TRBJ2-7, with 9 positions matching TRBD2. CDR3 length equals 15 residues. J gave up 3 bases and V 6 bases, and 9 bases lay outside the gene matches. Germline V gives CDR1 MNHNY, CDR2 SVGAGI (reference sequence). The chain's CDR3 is CASRGSGGLFYEQYF. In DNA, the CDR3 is TGTGCCAGCAGGGGGAGCGGGGGGCTATTCTACGAGCAGTACTTC.

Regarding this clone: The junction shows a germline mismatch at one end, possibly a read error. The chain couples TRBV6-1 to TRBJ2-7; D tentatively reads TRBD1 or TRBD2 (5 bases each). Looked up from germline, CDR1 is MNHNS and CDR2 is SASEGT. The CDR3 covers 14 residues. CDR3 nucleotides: TGTGCCAGCAAGAGGGACCGAACCTCCCACGAGCAGTACTTC. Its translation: CASKRDRTSHEQYF.

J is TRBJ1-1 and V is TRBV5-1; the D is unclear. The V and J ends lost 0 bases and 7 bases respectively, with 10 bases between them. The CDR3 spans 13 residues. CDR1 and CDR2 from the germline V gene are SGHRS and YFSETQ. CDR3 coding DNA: TGCGCCAGCAGCTTGGCTAACGTGGGTGAAGCTTTCTTT. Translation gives CASSLANVGEAFF.